The T cell receptor beta chain under discussion was sequenced for a study of CD8 T cells in Susac syndrome. This CDR3 is 14 amino acids long. Germline V gives CDR1 LNHDA, CDR2 SQIVND (reference sequence). V lost 5 bases, J lost 2 bases, and 5 bases stayed unmatched. An input of about 0.45 to 1 ug of RNA was subjected to reverse transcription using random hexamers. It was immunoSEQ multiplex PCR that amplified TCR beta CDR3 across 54 Vbeta and 13 Jbeta. In TCRdb, the immunoSEQ multiplex PCR reads were re-called with MiXCR into one record per CDR3 protein. Here the sample spans about 300,000 distinct CDR3 sequences, around 89% being singletons.

This clonotype was sampled from a human donor with multiple sclerosis. The sample was CD8+ T cells from PBMCs. The chain links TRBV19 to TRBJ2-5; 7 nucleotides line up with TRBD2. CDR3 DNA sequence: TGTGCCAGTAGTGGGGGACTATTGCAAGAGACCCAGTACTTC. It yields the protein CASSGGLLQETQYF.